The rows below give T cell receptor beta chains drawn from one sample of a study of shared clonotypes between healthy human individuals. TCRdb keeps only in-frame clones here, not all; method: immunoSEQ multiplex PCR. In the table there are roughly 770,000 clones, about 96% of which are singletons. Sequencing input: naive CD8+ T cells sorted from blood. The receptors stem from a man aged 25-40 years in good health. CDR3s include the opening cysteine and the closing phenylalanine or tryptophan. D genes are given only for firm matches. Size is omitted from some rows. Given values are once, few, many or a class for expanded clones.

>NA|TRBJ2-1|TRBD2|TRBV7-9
CASSLWAGGYNEQFF
TGTGCCAGCAGCTTATGGGCGGGAGGATACAATGAGCAGTTCTTC
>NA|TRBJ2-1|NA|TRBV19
CASSLGEAGSAYNEQFF
TGTGCCAGTAGTCTTGGAGAAGCAGGGAGCGCCTACAATGAGCAGTTCTTC
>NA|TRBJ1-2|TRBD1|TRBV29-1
CSVEEFRDRSNYGYTF
TGCAGCGTTGAAGAGTTCCGGGACAGGTCTAACTATGGCTACACCTTC
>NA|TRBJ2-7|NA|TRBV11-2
CASSLALTGYEQYF
TGTGCCAGCAGCTTAGCCCTCACAGGATACGAGCAGTACTTC
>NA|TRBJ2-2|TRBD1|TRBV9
CASTWTGSFTGELFF
TGTGCCAGCACCTGGACAGGGTCCTTCACCGGGGAGCTGTTTTTT
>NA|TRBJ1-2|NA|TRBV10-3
CAISESRDLPYGYTF
TGTGCCATCAGTGAGTCCCGGGACCTTCCCTATGGCTACACCTTC
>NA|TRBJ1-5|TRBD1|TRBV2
CASSGTGDSNQPQHF
TGTGCCAGCAGTGGGACAGGGGATAGCAATCAGCCCCAGCATTTT
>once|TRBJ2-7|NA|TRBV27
CASSYGDAYEQYF
TGTGCCAGCAGTTACGGGGATGCCTACGAGCAGTACTTC
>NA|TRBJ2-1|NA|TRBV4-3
CASSQEIVFPGVEQFF
TGCGCCAGCAGCCAAGAGATCGTATTCCCGGGGGTTGAGCAGTTCTTC
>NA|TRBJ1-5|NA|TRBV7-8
CASTGEGGNQPQHF
TGTGCCAGCACCGGAGAGGGGGGCAATCAGCCCCAGCATTTT
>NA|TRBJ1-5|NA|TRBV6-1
CASSEEWAGENQPQHF
TGTGCCAGCAGTGAAGAGTGGGCAGGGGAGAATCAGCCCCAGCATTTT
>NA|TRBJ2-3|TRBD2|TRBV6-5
CASSYYWREGLDTQYF
TGTGCCAGCAGTTACTATTGGCGGGAGGGCCTGGATACGCAGTATTTT
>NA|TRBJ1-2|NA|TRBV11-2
CASSLDNYGYTF
TGTGCCAGCAGCTTGGATAACTATGGCTACACCTTC
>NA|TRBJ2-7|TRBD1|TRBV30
CAWSPRDRKSTYEQYF
TGTGCCTGGAGTCCCAGGGACAGAAAATCCACCTACGAGCAGTACTTC
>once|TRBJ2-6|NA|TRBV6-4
CASSLLVIASGANVLTF
TGTGCCAGCAGTCTCCTCGTGATCGCTTCTGGGGCCAACGTCCTGACTTTC
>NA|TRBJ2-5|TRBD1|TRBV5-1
CASSSEGTGGSETQYF
TGCGCCAGCAGTTCTGAGGGGACAGGGGGTTCCGAGACCCAGTACTTC
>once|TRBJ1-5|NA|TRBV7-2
CASSFEVGASNQPQHF
TGTGCCAGCAGCTTTGAAGTAGGGGCAAGCAATCAGCCCCAGCATTTT
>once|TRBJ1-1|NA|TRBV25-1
CASRGVGDTEAFF
TGTGCCAGCAGAGGGGTGGGGGACACTGAAGCTTTCTTT
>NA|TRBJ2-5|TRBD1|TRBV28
CASSFRTGWETQYF
TGTGCCAGCAGTTTTCGGACAGGGTGGGAGACCCAGTACTTC
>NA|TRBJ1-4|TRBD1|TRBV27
CASSLRDRKNEKLFF
TGTGCCAGCAGTTTAAGGGACAGAAAAAATGAAAAACTGTTTTTT
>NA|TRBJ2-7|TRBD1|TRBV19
CASSNNLPGQGLVEPYEQYF
TGTGCCAGTAGTAACAACCTACCGGGACAGGGCCTAGTAGAGCCCTACGAGCAGTACTTC
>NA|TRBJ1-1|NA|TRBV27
CASSLTTDRFATEAFF
TGTGCCAGCAGTCTCACCACTGACAGATTTGCCACTGAAGCTTTCTTT
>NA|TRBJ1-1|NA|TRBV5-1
CASSWGLQGMMNTEAFF
TGCGCCAGCAGCTGGGGGTTGCAGGGAATGATGAACACTGAAGCTTTCTTT
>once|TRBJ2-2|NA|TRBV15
CATSGYSTNTGELFF
TGTGCCACCAGCGGGTATTCGACGAACACCGGGGAGCTGTTTTTT
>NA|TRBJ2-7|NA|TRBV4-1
CASSHTGGVYEQYF
TGCGCCAGCAGCCATACTGGGGGAGTCTACGAGCAGTACTTC
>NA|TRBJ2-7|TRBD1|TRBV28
CASSRLDRDRGYEQYF
TGTGCCAGCAGTCGACTCGACCGGGACAGGGGCTACGAGCAGTACTTC
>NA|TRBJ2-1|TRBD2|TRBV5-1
CASRLAGDHEQFF
TGCGCCAGCAGACTAGCGGGAGATCATGAGCAGTTCTTC
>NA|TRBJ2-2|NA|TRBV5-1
CASSHQDPNTGELFF
TGCGCCAGCAGCCACCAGGACCCGAACACCGGGGAGCTGTTTTTT
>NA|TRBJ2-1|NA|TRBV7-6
CASSPEQVLFPYNEQFF
TGTGCCAGCAGCCCTGAACAGGTTCTGTTTCCCTACAATGAGCAGTTCTTC
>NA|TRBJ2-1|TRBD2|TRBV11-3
CASSSRTSGSNEQFF
TGTGCCAGCAGCTCCCGGACTAGCGGGAGTAATGAGCAGTTCTTC
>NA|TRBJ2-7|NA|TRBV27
CASSLVAGFYEQYF
TGTGCCAGCTCTCTGGTGGCGGGTTTCTACGAGCAGTACTTC
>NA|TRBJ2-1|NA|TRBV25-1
CASSELAGDDEQFF
TGTGCCAGCAGTGAATTGGCAGGGGACGATGAGCAGTTCTTC
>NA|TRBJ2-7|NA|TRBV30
CAWSAPPDRASYEQYF
TGTGCCTGGAGCGCACCTCCGGACAGAGCCTCCTACGAGCAGTACTTC